Listed below are T cell receptor beta chains from one sample, sequenced in a study of T cells in Graves' hyperthyroidism and ophthalmopathy. One entry per CDR3 protein, called by TCRdb with MiXCR from the multiplex PCR reads. The sample contains 650,000 to 850,000 distinct CDR3 sequences, 18% of which appear only once. Sequencing was done on a sample of blood. These receptor sequences come from a woman in her fifties or sixties with Graves' hyperthyroidism that later progressed to Graves' ophthalmopathy. Each CDR3 is given without its conserved first and last residue. Clone size is given for some rows only: seen once, a few or many times, or a class if the clone is expanded.

clone_size	v_call	cdr3_aa
many	TRBV20-1	SARESTGRWQPQH
many	TRBV18	ASSPIGTTYEQY
many	TRBV11-2	ASSGRDRGYNEQF
NA	TRBV20-1	SAIGVNTGELF
many	TRBV3-1	ASSQDSTGQPQH
NA	TRBV29-1	SVQRTGASTGGLF
few	TRBV19	ASRDRGTDEQF
NA	TRBV19	ASSYTGDEQY
NA	TRBV19	ASRSGQGNTEAF
NA	TRBV2	ASSEVSSGGDEQY
few	TRBV6-2/TRBV6-3	ASSYSGLGETQY
many	TRBV20-1	SASPLTGGSSGANVLT
few	TRBV6-1	ASSRSITNYGYT
many	TRBV29-1	SVVKRAGDDNEQF
many	TRBV18	ASSRQNTNTEAF
many	TRBV20-1	SARAGGTYEQY
NA	TRBV5-8	ASFLPGQHYEQY
many	TRBV20-1	SARNGGATEAF
few	TRBV12-3/TRBV12-4	ATATSGVAGETQY
many	TRBV7-9	ASSPPLAGGGNEQF
NA	TRBV6-5	ASSYSGQGQPGNTEAF
few	TRBV4-2	ASSQTGEGSYNEQF
NA	TRBV9	ASSADTGSGNTIY
many	TRBV7-2	ASSFSTSVETQY
NA	TRBV27	ASRDRGRWYGYT
few	TRBV12-3/TRBV12-4	ASSLALPGANYGYT
NA	TRBV6-1	ASTRAGGPPGETQY
NA	TRBV5-1	ASTRTNGLEGALDGYT
NA	TRBV12-3/TRBV12-4	ASSFNTAKNIQY
many	TRBV12-5	ASGFRGDTEAF
NA	TRBV7-9	ASSLAIRGPLH
NA	TRBV7-9	ASSTIRSASGGAAHEQF
NA	TRBV6-1	ASSDPRGSNQPQH